The present TCR beta chain was sequenced within a study of blood T cell repertoires in COVID-19. In terms of age and location, participants ranged from roughly 18 to 100 years and lived in under 30 US areas. Cohort 3 recovery required two negative PCRs, clearance, or symptom resolution. This CDR3 spans 15 amino acids. The ends were cut back, 1 base at V and 5 bases at J, with 12 bases in the middle. The germline V gene has CDR1 SGHAT and CDR2 FQNNGV. As processed by the authors: The authors estimated nucleated cell counts from reference gene primer amplification. Method: immunoSEQ multiplex PCR; TCRdb's copy keeps in-frame clones and lacks some. The V and J calls and clone size come from that table; D and trimming were worked out from the DNA. The sample contains roughly 400,000 clones, approximately 87% of which appear only once.

This clonotype was obtained from a woman in her forties or fifties who had recovered from COVID-19. The sequenced sample was PBMCs or T cells enriched from blood (not recorded which). V and J are TRBV11-2 and TRBJ2-1; TRBD1 might be the D (5 bases). DNA for the CDR3: TGTGCCAGCAGCTTAGCGACGAGACAGAACAATGAGCAGTTCTTC. It translates to CASSLATRQNNEQFF.